Below are 7 T cell receptor beta chains sequenced from a single sample in a study of T-cell memory formation after mild COVID-19. TCRdb re-derived calls from the 5' RACE reads in MiXCR, one entry per CDR3 protein. The sample holds about 430,000 distinct CDR3 sequences, approximately 24% seen once. The specimen sequenced was PBMCs or a T cell subset sorted from them (not recorded which). The receptor source for this set is an adult woman who had mild COVID-19 (a few samples of this study predate the infection). Cell type and time point are not known.

This sequence joins TRBV2 and TRBJ2-6; D possibly corresponds to TRBD1 (6 bases). Trimming removed 3 bases from V and 7 bases from J, with 13 bases in between. The CDR3 runs 15 residues. Germline values: CDR1 SNHLY, CDR2 FYNNEI. CDR3 in amino acids: CASSDAGVGANVLTF. The CDR3 nucleotides read TGTGCCAGCAGTGACGCAGGGGTCGGCGCCAACGTCCTGACTTTC.

The rearrangement links TRBV20-1 to TRBJ1-5; tentative D call: TRBD1 (5 bases). Germline V gene lookup returns CDR1 DFQATT and CDR2 SNEGSKA (reference sequence). Trimming cost V 3 bases and J 7 bases, with 13 bases left between them. This CDR3 is built from 13 residues. The CDR3 region has the DNA TGCAGTGCTAGGGGGCAGGGCGGCCAGCCCCAGCATTTT. It codes for CSARGQGGQPQHF.

The chain combines TRBV9 with TRBJ2-2; 8 bases line up with TRBD2. CDR3 length: 14 amino acids. The germline V gene has CDR1 SGDLS and CDR2 YYNGEE. After removal of 6 bases from V and 5 bases from J, the junction contained 6 bases not matched to a gene. This CDR3 is CASKTAGDTGELFF. The CDR3 bases are TGTGCCAGCAAGACAGCGGGAGATACCGGGGAGCTGTTTTTT.

The gene calls are TRBV5-4 and TRBJ2-1; TRBD1 agrees at 8 bases. This CDR3 has 16 amino acids. V dropped 4 bases and J dropped 9; count of bases not matched to a gene: 15. Germline V gives CDR1 SGHNT, CDR2 YYREEE (reference sequence). CDR3 in DNA: TGTGCCAGCAGCCCCGAACGGAGCGCAGGGGGCGCTGAGCAGTTCTTC. It encodes CASSPERSAGGAEQFF.

The chain uses TRBV7-9 and TRBJ2-7, with 12 bases aligning to TRBD2. The CDR3 consists of 15 residues. V lost 5 bases, J lost 3 bases, and 5 bases stayed unmatched. Looked up from germline, CDR1 is SEHNR and CDR2 is FQNEAQ (reference sequence). CDR3 sequence: CASSAPSGGVYEQYF. The CDR3 DNA reads as TGTGCCAGCAGCGCCCCTAGCGGGGGGGTCTACGAGCAGTACTTC.

The V and J genes are TRBV3-2 and TRBJ2-7. TRBV3-2 is classified as a pseudogene. The CDR3 is 14 amino acids. The CDR3 reads CASSQGDMRYEQYF. DNA of the CDR3: TGTGCCAGCAGCCAAGGAGATATGCGCTACGAGCAGTACTTC.

This CDR3 is CASSQGMTGAGANVLTF. The CDR3 DNA reads TGCGCCAGCAGCCAAGGAATGACAGGGGCTGGGGCCAACGTCCTGACTTTC. The gene calls are TRBV4-3 and TRBJ2-6, with 8 bases that match TRBD1. The V gene's germline CDR1 is LGHNA and CDR2 YSLEER. CDR3 length equals 17 residues. V lost 1 base, J lost 2 bases, and 4 bases stayed unmatched.